Given below is one T cell receptor beta chain in context. CDR1 MDHEN and CDR2 SYDVKM come from the germline V gene. This CDR3 has 11 amino acids. V lost 3 bases and J lost 8, with 5 bases in between. This sample is part of a study of blood T cell repertoires in COVID-19. Study context: Material from acute and convalescent COVID-19 was sourced from the United States, Italy and Spain. PBMCs, B-cell-depleted T cells, or T cells were the source of the cDNA or gDNA that made up the material.

Methods used by the authors: Cell counts per sample came from amplifying reference gene primers. The repertoire was sequenced with immunoSEQ multiplex PCR; TCRdb's copy has only in-frame clones and lacks some. V, J and clone size derive from that table, while D and trimming were established from the DNA sequence. The table records roughly 200,000 clones, around 85% of them present only once. This clonotype was obtained from a human donor with active or convalescent COVID-19. The donor label of this sample is uncertain. The material sequenced was peripheral blood. The chain recombines TRBV28 with TRBJ1-5; D is ambiguous. The CDR3 loop is CASSFVEPQHF. The CDR3 DNA sequence: TGTGCCAGCAGTTTTGTCGAGCCCCAGCATTTT.